Sequencing of this TCR beta chain was carried out in a study of OX40 agonist ivuxolimab in advanced cancers. The overall study: Three individuals attained partial responses, comprising one hepatocellular carcinoma case and two cutaneous melanoma cases. Study-level results: Expanded peripheral T-cell antigen specificity went undetermined. On average, CD8+ T cells showed a greater number of expanded clones than CD4+.

A remark on this clone: The antigen remains unidentified.

Clones were read by immunoSEQ multiplex PCR, and TCRdb kept only the in-frame ones, dropping some. In the table there are about 60,000 clones, more than 75% of which are singletons. Germline V gene lookup returns CDR1 MNHNY and CDR2 SVGAGI (reference sequence). V shed 5 bases and J shed 15 bases, with 11 bases lying between them. The CDR3 totals 11 residues. Sequenced here: CD4+ or CD8+ T cells sorted from blood, sampled in a trial of the OX40 agonist ivuxolimab. The chain is built from TRBV6-6 and TRBJ1-6; no firm D call. The TCR sequence derives from an adult with an advanced solid tumor such as melanoma, head and neck, liver or kidney cancer. In nucleotides, the CDR3 is TGTGCCAGCAGTCCGGGCCTAGGCCTCCACTTT. It specifies CASSPGLGLHF.